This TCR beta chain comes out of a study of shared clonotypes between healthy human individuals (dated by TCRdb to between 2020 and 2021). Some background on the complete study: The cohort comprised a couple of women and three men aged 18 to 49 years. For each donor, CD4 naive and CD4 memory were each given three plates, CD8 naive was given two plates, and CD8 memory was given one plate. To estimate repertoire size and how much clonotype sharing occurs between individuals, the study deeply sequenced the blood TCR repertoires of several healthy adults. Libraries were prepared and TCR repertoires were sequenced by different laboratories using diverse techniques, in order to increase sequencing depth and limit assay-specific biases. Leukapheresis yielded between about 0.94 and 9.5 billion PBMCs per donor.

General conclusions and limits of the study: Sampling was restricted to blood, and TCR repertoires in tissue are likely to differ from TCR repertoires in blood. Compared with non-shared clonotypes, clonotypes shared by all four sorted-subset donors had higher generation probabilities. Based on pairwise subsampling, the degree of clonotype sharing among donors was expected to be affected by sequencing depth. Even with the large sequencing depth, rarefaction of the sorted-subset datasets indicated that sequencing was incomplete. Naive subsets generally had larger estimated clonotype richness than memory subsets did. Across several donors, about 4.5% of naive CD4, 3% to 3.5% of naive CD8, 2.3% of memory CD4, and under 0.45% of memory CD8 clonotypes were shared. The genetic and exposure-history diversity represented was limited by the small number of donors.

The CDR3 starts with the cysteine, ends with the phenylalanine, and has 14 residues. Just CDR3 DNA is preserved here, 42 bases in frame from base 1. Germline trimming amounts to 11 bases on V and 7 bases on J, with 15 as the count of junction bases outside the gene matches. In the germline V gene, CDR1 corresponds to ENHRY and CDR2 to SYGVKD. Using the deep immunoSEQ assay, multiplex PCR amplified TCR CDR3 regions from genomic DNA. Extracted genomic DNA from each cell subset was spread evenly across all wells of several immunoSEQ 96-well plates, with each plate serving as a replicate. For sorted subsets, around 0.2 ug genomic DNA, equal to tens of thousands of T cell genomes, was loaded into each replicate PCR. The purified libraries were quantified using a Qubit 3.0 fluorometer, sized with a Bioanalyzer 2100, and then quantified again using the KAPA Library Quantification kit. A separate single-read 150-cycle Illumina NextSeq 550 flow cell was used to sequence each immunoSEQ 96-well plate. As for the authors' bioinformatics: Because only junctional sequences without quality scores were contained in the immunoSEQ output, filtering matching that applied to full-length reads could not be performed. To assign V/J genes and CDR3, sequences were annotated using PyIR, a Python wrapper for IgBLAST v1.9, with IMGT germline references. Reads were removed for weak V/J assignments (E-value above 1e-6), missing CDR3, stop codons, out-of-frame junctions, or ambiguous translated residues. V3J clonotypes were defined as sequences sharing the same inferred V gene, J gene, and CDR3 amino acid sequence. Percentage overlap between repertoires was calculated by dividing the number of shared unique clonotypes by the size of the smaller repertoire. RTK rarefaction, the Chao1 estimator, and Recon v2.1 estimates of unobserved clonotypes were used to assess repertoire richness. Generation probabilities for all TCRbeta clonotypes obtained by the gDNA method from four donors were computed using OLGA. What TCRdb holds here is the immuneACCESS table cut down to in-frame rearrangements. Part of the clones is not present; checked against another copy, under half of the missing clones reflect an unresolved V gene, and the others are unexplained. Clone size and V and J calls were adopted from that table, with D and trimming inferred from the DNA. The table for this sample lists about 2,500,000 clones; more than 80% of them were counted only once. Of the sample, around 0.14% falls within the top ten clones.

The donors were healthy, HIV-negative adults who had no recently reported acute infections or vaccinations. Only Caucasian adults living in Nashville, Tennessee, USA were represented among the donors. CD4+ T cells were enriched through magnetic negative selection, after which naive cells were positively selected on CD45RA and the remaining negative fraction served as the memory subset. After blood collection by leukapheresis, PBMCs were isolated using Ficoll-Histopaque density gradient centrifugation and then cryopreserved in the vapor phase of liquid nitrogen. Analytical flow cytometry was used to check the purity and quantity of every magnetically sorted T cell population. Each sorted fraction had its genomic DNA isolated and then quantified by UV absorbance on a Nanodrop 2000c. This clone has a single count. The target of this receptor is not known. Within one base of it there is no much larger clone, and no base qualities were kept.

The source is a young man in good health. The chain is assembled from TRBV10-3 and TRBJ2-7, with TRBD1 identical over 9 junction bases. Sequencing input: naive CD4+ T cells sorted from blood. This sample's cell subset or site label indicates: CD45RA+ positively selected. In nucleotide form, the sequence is TGTGCCGCCCGATCCGGGACAGGGTCGCAAGAGCAGTACTTC. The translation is CAARSGTGSQEQYF.